The T cell receptor (beta chain) described here comes from a study of monozygotic twins with inflammatory bowel disease. TCRdb re-called the 5' RACE reads and gives one entry per CDR3 protein, without DNA. This table lists approximately 390,000 distinct CDR3 sequences. The CDR3 totals 12 residues. Germline V gene sequence: CDR1 SGHRS, CDR2 YFSETQ. This sequence was found in a human donor with ulcerative colitis or Crohn's disease, or a healthy co-twin of an affected twin (not recorded which). V and J are TRBV5-1 and TRBJ2-1. The source material was blood. The CDR3 region is CASSLASPEQFF.